Below are 7 T cell receptor beta chains sequenced from a single sample in a study of identical twins listed by TCRdb under 2016. The library came from 5' RACE. Instrument on record: Illumina HiSeq 2000. The public reads were quality trimmed at Q25 with fastp and then assembled into clones with MiXCR by TCRdb, keeping productive beta chains. Every distinct CDR3 protein forms one entry, paired with its most common genes and DNA. In all, the sample holds 200,000 to 250,000 distinct CDR3 sequences, and more than 6.5% of those were seen once. About 1.9% of the sample rests with the top ten. These data were also filed under a second study, of yellow fever vaccine responses in identical twins.

The sequenced sample was memory (CD45RO+) T cells sorted from blood. The cell subset or site label of this sample denotes: CD45RO+ enriched T cells. These receptors originate from a woman aged 18-29 years in good health.

The sample holds many counts of this clonotype. V gene TRBV28 combines with J gene TRBJ1-5; unclear D gene. The V end lost 8 bases, the J end lost 1 base, and 12 bases lay between the germline ends. The CDR3 loop spans 14 amino acids. Germline V lookup: CDR1 MDHEN, CDR2 SYDVKM. CDR3 residues: CASVGGSSNQPQHF. The CDR3 nucleotides are TGTGCCAGCGTCGGCGGTTCGAGCAATCAGCCCCAGCATTTT.

This clonotype was seen repeatedly, ten times or more. The V and J genes are TRBV3-1 and TRBJ1-5; no clear D. Looked up from germline, CDR1 is LGHDT and CDR2 is YNNKEL (reference sequence). CDR3 length: 14 amino acids. V shed 1 base and J shed 3 bases, with 7 bases lying between them. CDR3 DNA: TGTGCCAGCAGCCAAGGCCTTTACAATCAGCCCCAGCATTTT. Translated, it gives CASSQGLYNQPQHF.

The CDR3 DNA reads as TGTGCCAGCACCACATCCGTCGGCGGGGAGCTGTTTTTT. It translates to CASTTSVGGELFF. The chain employs TRBV28 and TRBJ2-2; D gene uncertain. CDR1 and CDR2 (germline): MDHEN, SYDVKM. The V gene lost 7 bases and the J gene lost 7 bases, with 13 bases spanning the gap. CDR3 length: 13 residues. The complete variable domain, with remaining parts taken from reference TRBV28 and TRBJ2-2, reads DVKVTQSSRYLVKRTGEKVFLECVQDMDHENMFWYRQDPGLGLRLIYFSYDVKMKEKGDIPEGYSVSREKKERFSLILESASTNQTSMYLCASTTSVGGELFFGEGSRLTVL.

In this sample, this clonotype turned up many times. The genes are TRBV28 and TRBJ1-3; a possible D gene is TRBD1 (6 bases). V lost 11 bases and J 7 bases, leaving 24 bases between the germline ends. The CDR3 has 15 amino acids. Germline V CDR1 and CDR2: MDHEN, SYDVKM. CDR3 sequence reads: CASGDPTPVGNTIYF. Written as DNA, the CDR3 is TGTGCCTCAGGGGACCCTACCCCGGTTGGGAACACCATATATTTT.

This clonotype was counted ten times or more. V gene TRBV20-1 combines with J gene TRBJ2-3; the match to TRBD1 covers 7 bases. The length of the CDR3 is 15 residues. Germline lookup yields CDR1 DFQATT and CDR2 SNEGSKA (reference sequence). V lost 0 bases and J lost 5; bases outside the gene matches: 8. CDR3 sequence reads: CSARDPGTAKDTQYF. CDR3 nucleotide sequence: TGCAGTGCTAGAGATCCCGGGACAGCCAAAGATACGCAGTATTTT.

In this sample, this clonotype turned up many times. The CDR3 nucleotides are TGTGCCAGCAGCCTAGTTGCCCAGGGACAGCCCCAGCATTTT. Translated, it gives CASSLVAQGQPQHF. This chain connects TRBV12-3 or TRBV12-4 to TRBJ1-5, with D possibly matching TRBD1 (5 bases). The CDR3 runs 14 residues. The V end was cut by 6 bases, the J end by 7 bases, with 16 bases between.

This clonotype has more than one count but fewer than ten. The chain employs TRBV20-1 and TRBJ2-3; 7 positions agree with TRBD1. V lost 6 bases to trimming and J lost 2 bases; unmatched junction nucleotides: 5. CDR1 is DFQATT, CDR2 SNEGSKA, per germline (reference sequence). The CDR3 totals 13 residues. The CDR3 DNA follows: TGCAGTGCCTCCGGGACAGTCACAGATACGCAGTATTTT. Translation: CSASGTVTDTQYF.